Listed below are T cell receptor beta chains from one sample, sequenced in a study of blood T cell repertoires in COVID-19. Assay: immunoSEQ multiplex PCR; the TCRdb copy retains only in-frame clones and omits some. The sample has fewer than 120,000 clones; roughly four fifths are singletons. The sequenced sample consisted of peripheral blood. Receptor source: a woman aged 55-69 years with acute or convalescent COVID-19. CDR3s include the opening cysteine and the closing phenylalanine or tryptophan. The order of the fields is J gene, V gene, clone size, D gene, CDR3 protein, CDR3 DNA. The D gene is left open where the match is weak. Where a row states a size, it is once, few, many or the class of an expanded clone; other rows omit it.

>TRBJ2-7|TRBV29-1|once|TRBD1
CSGNRGHEQYF
TGCAGCGGGAACAGGGGACACGAGCAGTACTTC
>TRBJ1-2|TRBV11-2|.|TRBD1
CASSLPDREGYGYTF
TGTGCCAGCAGCTTACCGGACAGGGAGGGCTATGGCTACACCTTC
>TRBJ2-7|TRBV7-9|few|.
CASSFRDFTYEQYF
TGTGCCAGCAGCTTCCGGGACTTCACCTACGAGCAGTACTTC
>TRBJ1-1|TRBV21-1|.|.
CASTNVEGNTEAFF
TGTGCCAGCACCAATGTGGAGGGGAACACTGAAGCTTTCTTT
>TRBJ2-1|TRBV3-1/TRBV3-2|.|TRBD1
CASSQGGGQVNEQFF
TGTGCCAGCAGCCAAGGAGGGGGCCAGGTAAATGAGCAGTTCTTC
>TRBJ2-6|TRBV11-2|.|TRBD2
CASSLVSGGFSSGANVLTF
TGTGCCAGCAGCTTAGTTAGCGGGGGGTTTAGCTCTGGGGCCAACGTCCTGACTTTC
>TRBJ2-3|TRBV6-5|.|TRBD1
CASSSTGGTDTQYF
TGTGCCAGCAGTTCAACAGGGGGAACAGATACGCAGTATTTT
>TRBJ1-5|TRBV19|few|TRBD1
CASRGQGHQPQHF
TGTGCCAGTAGGGGACAGGGGCATCAGCCCCAGCATTTT
>TRBJ1-6|TRBV6-5|.|.
CATQGETNNSPLHF
TGTGCCACCCAAGGAGAAACAAACAATTCACCCCTCCACTTT
>TRBJ1-1|TRBV9|.|.
CASSLGAENTEAFF
TGTGCCAGCAGCCTGGGGGCAGAGAACACTGAAGCTTTCTTT
>TRBJ2-5|TRBV5-6|.|.
CASSPTSVETQYF
TGTGCCAGCAGTCCAACCAGTGTTGAGACCCAGTACTTC
>TRBJ2-7|TRBV9|.|TRBD2
CASSAHPLAGSYEQYF
TGTGCCAGCAGCGCCCATCCCCTAGCGGGGTCCTACGAGCAGTACTTC
>TRBJ1-3|TRBV10-3|.|.
CAISQQGRSSGNTIYF
TGTGCCATCAGCCAACAGGGAAGGAGTTCTGGAAACACCATATATTTT
>TRBJ1-2|TRBV4-3|.|TRBD1
CASSPQRQGSFYGYTF
TGCGCCAGCAGCCCTCAACGACAGGGATCTTTCTATGGCTACACCTTC
>TRBJ2-5|TRBV19|.|.
CASSGARGAFGTQYF
TGTGCCAGTAGTGGGGCCCGCGGGGCCTTTGGGACCCAGTACTTC